These 32 T cell receptor beta chains share one sample of origin, sequenced in a study of tumor-infiltrating lymphocytes in primary liver carcinoma. Starting material of 500 to 600 ng total RNA yielded TCR beta cDNA via a constant-region primer. Library construction for TCR beta comprised three nested multiplex PCR rounds performed with slightly modified ARM-PCR. TRBV1-TRBV30 forward and Cbeta reverse primers drove the first two roughly 10-cycle rounds. Each CDR3 protein is one row after TCRdb ran MiXCR on the multiplex PCR reads. The repertoire consists of around 70,000 distinct CDR3 sequences, with about 72% occurring once and the leading ten covering about 27%. For each extraction, RNA and DNA were obtained together from around 20-30 mg of unsorted bulk tissue. The sequencing sample was made of liver tumor tissue from sampling region 4. Noted subset: tumor region T4, right-lateral pole. The receptors here all came from a man between 40 and 49 years old with primary liver carcinoma and hepatitis B virus infection.

With regard to this clonotype: Germline and junction disagree at one end, which may indicate a read error. The chain links TRBV11-2 to TRBJ2-2; 9 bases are a match to TRBD1. There are 17 residues in the CDR3. Germline V lookup: CDR1 SGHAT, CDR2 FQNNGV. The CDR3 loop is CASSFDRDRVGTGKLSF. CDR3 sequence (DNA): TGTGCCAGCAGCTTTGATCGGGACAGGGTCGGCACTGGGAAGCTGTCTTTT.

This chain uses TRBV20-1 with TRBJ2-1; 14 bases fit TRBD2. The CDR3 covers 15 residues. Germline V CDR1 and CDR2: DFQATT, SNEGSKA (reference sequence). V lost 7 bases, J lost 8 bases, and 10 bases stayed unmatched. CDR3 sequence reads: CSVGVGTSGSDEQFF. The DNA for the CDR3 is TGCAGTGTTGGTGTCGGGACTAGCGGGAGTGATGAGCAGTTCTTC.

Note on this clonotype: A read error is possible here, since a much larger clone lies one base away. The chain uses TRBV6-2 or TRBV6-3 and TRBJ2-7, with D maybe TRBD2 (5 bases). This CDR3 region has 15 residues. CDR1 is MNHEY, CDR2 SVGEGT, per germline. CDR3 coding DNA: TGTGCCAGCAGTTACTCTCCGGCCTTCTCTGGGGAGCAGTGCTTC. This sequence encodes CASSYSPAFSGEQCF.

On this clonotype: This may be a read error, as it is one base from a much larger clone. The genes are TRBV6-2 or TRBV6-3 and TRBJ1-2; 7 bases are a match to TRBD1. Germline CDR1 MNHEY, CDR2 SVGEGT. This CDR3 is 13 amino acids long. The CDR3 is CASGYGTDYGCTF. The CDR3 nucleotides read TGTGCCAGCGGTTACGGGACAGACTATGGCTGCACCTTC.

On this clonotype itself: A read error may be the cause here, since a much bigger clone is one base away. V and J are TRBV12-3 or TRBV12-4 and TRBJ1-3, with no clear D. The CDR3 spans 12 residues. The CDR3 here is CASGALGSTIYF. Here the CDR3 DNA reads TGTGCCAGCGGCGCCCTAGGAAGCACCATATATTTT.

V and J are TRBV28 and TRBJ2-7, with a tentative D call TRBD1 (6 bases). Germline CDR1 reads MDHEN; CDR2 reads SYDVKM. Deletions cut 4 bases from V and 6 bases from J, with 10 bases between. This CDR3 has 12 residues. CDR3: CASSSRGSEQYF. The CDR3 bases are TGTGCCAGCAGTTCGAGGGGGAGCGAGCAGTACTTC. Full variable domain (remainder filled in from reference TRBV28 and TRBJ2-7): DVKVTQSSRYLVKRTGEKVFLECVQDMDHENMFWYRQDPGLGLRLIYFSYDVKMKEKGDIPEGYSVSREKKERFSLILESASTNQTSMYLCASSSRGSEQYFGPGTRLTVT.

Worth noting for this clonotype: This may be a read error, as it is one base from a much larger clone. The CDR3 is CACSPRTSGGYEQYF. Written as DNA, the CDR3 is TGTGCCTGCAGTCCCCGGACTAGCGGGGGCTACGAGCAGTACTTC. The V gene is TRBV6-1, the J gene TRBJ2-7; TRBD2 agrees at 13 bases. The CDR3 loop spans 15 amino acids. From germline, CDR1 is MNHNS and CDR2 SASEGT.

On this clonotype itself: The conserved phenylalanine or tryptophan normally closing the CDR3 is absent here, so this likely arose from a read error. The gene calls are TRBV10-1 and TRBJ1-4; tentative D call: TRBD1 (5 bases). CDR3 length equals 12 residues. Germline loops: CDR1 WNHNN, CDR2 SYGVQD (reference sequence). V was pared by 6 bases and J by 13 bases, with 15 bases between. CDR3 sequence: CASSDGQGRLFS. CDR3 bases: TGCGCCAGCAGCGACGGGCAGGGAAGACTGTTTTCT.

J is TRBJ2-1 and V is TRBV20-1, with a tentative D call TRBD1 (6 bases). Trimming took 3 bases from V and 7 from J, leaving 10 bases between them. Germline V gene sequence: CDR1 DFQATT, CDR2 SNEGSKA (reference sequence). CDR3 size: 12 residues. Written as DNA, the CDR3 is TGCAGTGCTAGCGTACAGGGAAATGAGCAGTTCTTC. The encoded protein is CSASVQGNEQFF.

This clonotype was detected ten times or more. V and J are TRBV7-9 and TRBJ2-3; D is undetermined. CDR3 length: 15 amino acids. Trimming removed 6 bases at V and 1 base at J, with 14 bases between. Germline V lookup: CDR1 SEHNR, CDR2 FQNEAQ (reference sequence). DNA of the CDR3: TGTGCCAGCAGTCCCTCTGATGGGGGCACAGATACGCAGTATTTT. Translating gives CASSPSDGGTDTQYF.

Turning to this clonotype: Germline and junction disagree at one end, which may indicate a read error. The J gene is TRBJ2-5, the V gene TRBV29-1; D unresolved. The CDR3 spans 15 residues. Germline CDR1 is SQVTM and CDR2 is ANQGSEA. The CDR3 loop is CSVWAAGVGQGTQYF. The CDR3 coding sequence is TGCAGCGTTTGGGCGGCAGGAGTGGGCCAAGGGACCCAGTACTTC. The variable domain in full, with the rest retrieved from reference TRBV29-1 and TRBJ2-5, is SAVISQKPSRDICQRGTSLTIQCQVDSQVTMMFWYRQQPGQSLTLIATANQGSEATYESGFVIDKFPISRPNLTFSTLTVSNMSPEDSSIYLCSVWAAGVGQGTQYFGPGTRLLVL.

The CDR3 loop reads CANRSGGGAYEQYF. In DNA, the CDR3 is TGTGCCAACCGGAGTGGGGGGGGAGCCTACGAGCAGTACTTC. The chain recombines TRBV28 with TRBJ2-7; TRBD2 aligns across 7 bases. V lost 10 bases, J lost 2 bases, and 11 bases stayed unmatched. The CDR3 has 14 amino acids. CDR1 is MDHEN, CDR2 SYDVKM, per germline.

This chain links TRBV29-1 with TRBJ2-3, with a possible D match to TRBD1 (5 bases). The V gene lost 4 bases and the J gene lost 6 bases, with 14 bases spanning the gap. This CDR3 is built from 13 residues. Germline V gene lookup returns CDR1 SQVTM and CDR2 ANQGSEA. The CDR3 sequence is CSVGVRQWDTQYF. CDR3 DNA sequence: TGCAGCGTTGGGGTGAGACAGTGGGATACGCAGTATTTT.

The V and J genes are TRBV6-5 and TRBJ2-1; the match to TRBD1 covers 8 bases. Per the germline V gene, CDR1 is MNHEY and CDR2 is SVGAGI. This CDR3 region has 17 residues. V shed 6 bases and J 7 bases; nucleotides not matched to a gene: 17. The CDR3 protein is CASRSKQGALQLNEQFF. CDR3 DNA: TGTGCCAGCAGGTCCAAGCAGGGGGCCCTACAGCTAAATGAGCAGTTCTTC.

The chain couples TRBV7-9 to TRBJ2-7; 9 nucleotides agree with TRBD2. CDR1 and CDR2 (germline): SEHNR, FQNEAQ (reference sequence). The length of the CDR3 is 13 residues. CDR3 in DNA: TGTGTCAGAAACATGGGGACTAGCTCAGGGCAGTACTTC. It encodes CVRNMGTSSGQYF. Full variable domain (remainder filled in from reference TRBV7-9 and TRBJ2-7): DTGVSQNPRHKITKRGQNVTFRCDPISEHNRLYWYRQTLGQGPEFLTYFQNEAQLEKSRLLSDRFSAERPKGSFSTLEIQRTEQGDSAMYLCVRNMGTSSGQYFGPGTRLTVT.

About this clonotype itself: A much larger clone differs from this one at a single base, so this may be a read error. The rearrangement joins TRBV7-9 to TRBJ1-2; D call uncertain. CDR1 is SEHNR, CDR2 FQNEAQ, per germline (reference sequence). The CDR3 length is 14 residues. This CDR3 is CASSLAAGNYDYTF. CDR3 coding DNA: TGTGCCAGCAGCTTAGCGGCCGGGAACTATGACTACACCTTC.

A word on this clonotype: Germline is not matched at one junction end, which may reflect a read error. The chain recombines TRBV6-6 with TRBJ2-2, with TRBD2 matching over 10 bases. CDR3 length: 17 residues. Germline CDR1 and CDR2: MNHNY and SVGAGI (reference sequence). The CDR3 region is CANSYAPSGSKTGELFF. For the CDR3, the DNA is TGTGCCAACAGTTATGCGCCTAGCGGGAGCAAGACCGGGGAGCTGTTTTTT.

This clonotype has a count of ten or more. The chain carries TRBV28 and TRBJ1-4; D may be TRBD1 (5 bases). The CDR3 covers 14 residues. Between the trimmed V and J ends, which lost 3 bases and 4 bases, there was a span of 9 bases. The germline CDR1 and CDR2 sequences are MDHEN and SYDVKM. The CDR3 protein is CASSFPGGNEKLFF. The CDR3 region has the DNA TGTGCCAGCAGTTTTCCCGGGGGTAATGAAAAACTGTTTTTT.

As to this clonotype: The conserved phenylalanine or tryptophan normally closing the CDR3 is absent here, so this likely arose from a read error. The CDR3 DNA reads TGCGCCAGCAGCCAAGGCTCCCCGACATCCAACTATGGCTACACCCTC. This sequence encodes CASSQGSPTSNYGYTL. The rearrangement uses TRBV4-1 and TRBJ1-2, with D unresolved. V gave up 1 base and J gave up 2 bases, with 14 bases separating them. CDR1 is MGHRA, CDR2 YSYEKL, per germline. The CDR3 length is 16 residues.

This chain joins TRBV12-3 or TRBV12-4 and TRBJ2-5; D is uncertain. V gave up 3 bases and J gave up 10 bases, with 18 bases separating them. The CDR3 loop spans 14 amino acids. The CDR3 DNA is TGTGCCAGCAGTTTCCCGGCTACTCAAGGGATCCAGTACTTC. This encodes CASSFPATQGIQYF.

Regarding this clonotype: The junction does not match germline at one end; this may be a read error. This sequence joins TRBV7-9 and TRBJ2-1; the match to TRBD2 covers 7 bases. Germline CDR1 and CDR2: SEHNR and FQNEAQ (reference sequence). The CDR3 sequence is 17 residues long. This chain's CDR3 is CASSLVLGGSSYNGQFF. The DNA of the CDR3 is TGTGCCAGCAGCTTAGTGCTGGGCGGGAGCTCCTACAATGGGCAGTTCTTC.

For this clonotype: A read error may account for a junction end that differs from germline. This chain connects TRBV5-6 to TRBJ2-1; 7 bases line up with TRBD1. The V gene's germline CDR1 is SGHDT and CDR2 YYEEEE. The CDR3 is made up of 16 amino acids. The CDR3 reads CASSLEGASFYTEQFF. DNA of the CDR3: TGTGCCAGCAGCTTGGAGGGGGCAAGCTTCTACACTGAGCAGTTCTTC.

Notes on this clonotype: With a much larger clone just one base away, this may be a read error. The chain couples TRBV5-1 to TRBJ1-1; D gene ambiguous. CDR1 SGHRS and CDR2 YFSETQ come from the germline V gene. The CDR3 is 13 amino acids. V gave up 5 bases and J gave up 2 bases, with 10 bases separating them. The CDR3 here is CASRNTGNTEAFF. The DNA for the CDR3 is TGCGCCAGCAGAAACACGGGAAACACTGAAGCTTTCTTT.

In its sample, this clonotype was seen once. The junction departs from the called germline gene at one end, perhaps through a read error. The rearrangement joins TRBV6-5 to TRBJ2-3; D gene unclear. From germline, CDR1 is MNHEY and CDR2 SVGAGI. The CDR3 has 14 amino acids. Here the CDR3 reads CASSVSQWADKQYF. The CDR3 coding sequence is TGTGCCAGCAGCGTATCCCAGTGGGCGGATAAACAGTACTTT.

Points on this clonotype: Possible read error: a much larger clone is one base away. The genes are TRBV7-9 and TRBJ2-1; D is ambiguous. The CDR3 runs 12 residues. Germline assignment: CDR1 SEHNR and CDR2 FQNEAQ (reference sequence). The CDR3 bases are TGTACCAGCAGACAAGCTTACAATGAGCAGTTCTTC. Its translation is CTSRQAYNEQFF.

The genes are TRBV6-1 and TRBJ2-1; D is perhaps TRBD2 (5 bases). The CDR3 covers 14 residues. Germline CDR1 MNHNS, CDR2 SASEGT. Trimming left V 4 bases short and J 12 bases short, with 19 bases between. The CDR3 DNA sequence: TGTGCCAGCAGTGCCCGTCGGGGTACGGGCGCGCAGTTCTTC. Translating it yields CASSARRGTGAQFF.

The chain couples TRBV7-3 to TRBJ2-1, with TRBD1 matching over 9 bases. The CDR3 runs to 14 residues. V lost 5 bases to trimming and J lost 5 bases; unmatched junction nucleotides: 4. CDR1 and CDR2 from the germline V gene are SGHTA and FQGTGA. The CDR3 sequence is CASSRTGVNNEQFF. The CDR3 DNA follows: TGTGCCAGCAGCCGGACAGGGGTCAACAATGAGCAGTTCTTC.

As for this clonotype: One end of the junction does not line up with germline, which may come from a read error. The chain joins TRBV20-1 to TRBJ2-5; D is perhaps TRBD1 (8 bases). Germline CDR1 is DFQATT and CDR2 is SNEGSKA (reference sequence). The CDR3 loop spans 14 amino acids. The CDR3 here is CRASAQGGGETQYF. Written as DNA, the CDR3 is TGCCGTGCTAGTGCACAGGGGGGGGGTGAGACCCAGTACTTC.

This clonotype was seen many times. The chain combines TRBV28 with TRBJ1-2, with a weak D call TRBD1 (5 bases). Germline CDR1 is MDHEN and CDR2 is SYDVKM. This CDR3 is 17 amino acids long. V lost 5 bases and J lost 4, with 23 bases in between. CDR3 protein: CASSTEGAVHNFYGYTF. The CDR3 DNA sequence: TGTGCCAGCAGTACGGAAGGGGCGGTCCACAACTTCTATGGCTACACCTTC.

V gene TRBV2 combines with J gene TRBJ2-1; 8 nucleotides match TRBD2. V lost 4 bases and J lost 5; bases outside the gene matches: 1. CDR3 size: 13 residues. Germline CDR1 reads SNHLY; CDR2 reads FYNNEI. CDR3: CASSGGRNNEQFF. Written as DNA, the CDR3 is TGTGCCAGCAGTGGCGGGAGGAACAATGAGCAGTTCTTC.

Concerning this clonotype itself: One junction end disagrees with the germline gene, perhaps due to a read error. The V call is TRBV4-1, the J call TRBJ2-5, with D hard to call. The CDR3 runs to 15 residues. Germline assignment: CDR1 MGHRA and CDR2 YSYEKL. The CDR3 bases are TGCGCCAGCAGCCAATACCCGGCCGATCAAGAGACCCAGAACTTC. Its protein product is CASSQYPADQETQNF.

The chain joins TRBV12-3 or TRBV12-4 to TRBJ2-7; no clear D. The CDR3 runs to 14 residues. The CDR3 here is CVNTINPEADEQYF. In DNA form, the CDR3 reads TGTGTCAACACAATAAACCCTGAGGCCGACGAGCAGTACTTC.